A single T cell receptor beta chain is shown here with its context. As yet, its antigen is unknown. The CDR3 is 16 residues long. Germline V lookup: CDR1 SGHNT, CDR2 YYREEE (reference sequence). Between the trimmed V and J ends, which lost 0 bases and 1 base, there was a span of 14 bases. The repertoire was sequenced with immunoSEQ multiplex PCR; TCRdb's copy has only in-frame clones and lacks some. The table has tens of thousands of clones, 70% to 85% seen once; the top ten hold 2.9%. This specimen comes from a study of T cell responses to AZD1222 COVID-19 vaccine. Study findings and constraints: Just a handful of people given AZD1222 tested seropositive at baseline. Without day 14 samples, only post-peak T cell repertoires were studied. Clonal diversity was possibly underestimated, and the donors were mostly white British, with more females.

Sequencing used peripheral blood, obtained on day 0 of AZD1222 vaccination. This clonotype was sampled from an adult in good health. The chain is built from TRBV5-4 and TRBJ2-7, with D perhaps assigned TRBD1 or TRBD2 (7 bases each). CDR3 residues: CASSLDPGGGSYEQYF. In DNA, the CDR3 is TGTGCCAGCAGCTTGGATCCAGGGGGGGGATCCTACGAGCAGTACTTC.